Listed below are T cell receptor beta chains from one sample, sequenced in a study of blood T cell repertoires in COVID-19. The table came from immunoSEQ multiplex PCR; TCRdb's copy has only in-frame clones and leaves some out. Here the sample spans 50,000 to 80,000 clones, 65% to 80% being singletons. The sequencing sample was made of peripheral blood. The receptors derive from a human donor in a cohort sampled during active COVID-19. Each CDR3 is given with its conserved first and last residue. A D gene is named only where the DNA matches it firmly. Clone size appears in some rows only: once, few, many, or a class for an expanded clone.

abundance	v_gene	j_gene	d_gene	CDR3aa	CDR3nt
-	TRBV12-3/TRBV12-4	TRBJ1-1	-	CASSLSGVTEAFF	TGTGCCAGCAGTTTGTCAGGGGTGACTGAAGCTTTCTTT
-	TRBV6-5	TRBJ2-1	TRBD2	CASRYTSGGYNEQFF	TGTGCCAGCAGGTACACTAGCGGGGGCTACAATGAGCAGTTCTTC
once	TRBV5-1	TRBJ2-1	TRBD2	CASSFDGLAGLYNEQFF	TGCGCCAGCAGCTTCGATGGATTAGCGGGGCTCTACAATGAGCAGTTCTTC
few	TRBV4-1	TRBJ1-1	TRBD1	CASSPAGGPGNTEAFF	TGCGCCAGCAGCCCAGCAGGGGGTCCTGGGAACACTGAAGCTTTCTTT
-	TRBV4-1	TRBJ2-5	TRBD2	CASSPRWGSGRQETQYF	TGCGCCAGCAGCCCCAGGTGGGGTAGCGGGAGACAAGAGACCCAGTACTTC
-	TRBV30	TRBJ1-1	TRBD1	CAQVTGDVDTEAFF	TGTGCCCAAGTTACAGGGGACGTAGACACTGAAGCTTTCTTT
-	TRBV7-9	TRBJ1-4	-	CASSLGAGQNEKLFF	TGTGCCAGCAGCTTAGGAGCAGGGCAGAATGAAAAACTGTTTTTT
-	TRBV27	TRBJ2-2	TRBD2	CASSLRPRLAGMAYTGELFF	TGTGCCAGCAGTTTACGCCCCAGACTAGCGGGGATGGCTTACACCGGGGAGCTGTTTTTT
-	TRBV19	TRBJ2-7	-	CASSMSQGSYEQYF	TGTGCCAGTAGTATGTCGCAGGGATCCTACGAGCAGTACTTC
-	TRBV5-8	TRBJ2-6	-	CASSLLGTSSGANVLTF	TGTGCCAGCAGCTTGCTGGGGACAAGCTCTGGGGCCAACGTCCTGACTTTC
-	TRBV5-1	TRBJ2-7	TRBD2	CASSLPTGGGSAYEQYF	TGCGCCAGCAGCTTGCCCACCGGGGGAGGGAGTGCCTACGAGCAGTACTTC
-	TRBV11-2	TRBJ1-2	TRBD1	CASRGEKGPRGSGYTF	TGTGCCAGCAGGGGGGAAAAGGGTCCCAGGGGGAGCGGCTACACCTTC
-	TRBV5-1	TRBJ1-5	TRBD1	CASSLTGGSNQPQHF	TGCGCCAGCAGCCTTACAGGGGGTAGCAATCAGCCCCAGCATTTT
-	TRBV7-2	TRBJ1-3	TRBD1	CASSLAATGGSGNTIYF	TGTGCCAGCAGCTTAGCTGCTACAGGGGGCTCTGGAAACACCATATATTTT
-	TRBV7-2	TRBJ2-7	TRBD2	CASSLVISWGGRPYEQYF	TGTGCCAGCAGCTTAGTAATTTCGTGGGGGGGACGCCCCTACGAGCAGTACTTC
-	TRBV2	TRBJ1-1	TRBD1	CASSEDRVRTEAFF	TGTGCCAGCAGTGAGGACAGGGTGCGCACTGAAGCTTTCTTT
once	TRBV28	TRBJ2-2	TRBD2	CASVGLAGVMNTGELFF	TGTGCCAGCGTCGGACTAGCGGGGGTCATGAACACCGGGGAGCTGTTTTTT
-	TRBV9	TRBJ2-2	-	CASNPTQRSNTGELFF	TGTGCCAGCAACCCAACACAGCGGTCGAACACCGGGGAGCTGTTTTTT
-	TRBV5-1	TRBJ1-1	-	CASADLGVNTEAFF	TGCGCCAGCGCAGACCTTGGAGTGAACACTGAAGCTTTCTTT
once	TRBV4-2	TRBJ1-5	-	CASSQAQNARSPQHF	TGTGCCAGCAGCCAAGCGCAAAATGCCCGGTCGCCCCAGCATTTT
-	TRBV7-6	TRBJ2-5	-	CASSLGLDAETQYF	TGTGCCAGCAGCTTAGGCCTAGACGCTGAGACCCAGTACTTC
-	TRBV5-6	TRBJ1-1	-	CASSSNGGVNTEAFF	TGTGCCAGCAGCAGTAATGGAGGGGTGAACACTGAAGCTTTCTTT
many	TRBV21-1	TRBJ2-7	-	CATKPGQGSYEQYF	TGTGCCACCAAACCAGGACAGGGGTCCTACGAGCAGTACTTC